The present T cell receptor beta chain was sequenced within a study of blood T cell repertoires in COVID-19. Sequencing was performed with immunoSEQ multiplex PCR; in TCRdb, only in-frame clones are kept and a portion is missing. In the table there are fewer than 400,000 clones, around 90% of which are singletons. This study enrolled people aged roughly 18 to 89 from around 25 US geographic areas. Cohorts were based on clinical histories the participants reported. Germline V gene sequence: CDR1 SGHRS, CDR2 YFSETQ. The CDR3 contains 15 residues. V lost 4 bases and J lost 5, with 16 bases in between. The TCR comes from a woman in her 30s who had recovered from COVID-19. The sample comprised PBMCs or T cells enriched from blood (not recorded which). V gene TRBV5-1 combines with J gene TRBJ2-4; D perhaps matches TRBD1 (6 bases). The CDR3 coding sequence is TGCGCCAGCAGCCCTCGCGGCAGGGGAGAAAACATTCAGTACTTC. Protein sequence: CASSPRGRGENIQYF.